The clone carrying this TCR beta chain turned up a few times. The target antigen is unknown. TCR beta cDNA libraries had unique molecular identifiers. TCRdb processed the PCR reads anew with MiXCR; each CDR3 protein has one entry. The sample holds 550,000 to 700,000 distinct CDR3 sequences, 44% seen once. These data come from a study of post-analysis software for immune sequencing data. Study outcomes and limitations: Patients had higher frequencies than controls of about five TRBV segments, including TRBV5-6, TRBV5-1 and TRBV20-1.

Germline CDR1 is SGHRS and CDR2 is YFSETQ. This CDR3 contains 16 residues. V shed 0 bases, J shed 4 bases, and the junction held 6 bases outside the gene matches. V usage is TRBV5-1 and J usage is TRBJ2-1; TRBD2 matches 8 bases. The source is a girl aged 10 to 17 with multiple sclerosis. Material for sequencing was blood. The CDR3 DNA reads TGCGCCAGCAGCTTGGAGGGTCGGGGGGGGTACAATGAGCAGTTCTTC. Encoded protein: CASSLEGRGGYNEQFF.